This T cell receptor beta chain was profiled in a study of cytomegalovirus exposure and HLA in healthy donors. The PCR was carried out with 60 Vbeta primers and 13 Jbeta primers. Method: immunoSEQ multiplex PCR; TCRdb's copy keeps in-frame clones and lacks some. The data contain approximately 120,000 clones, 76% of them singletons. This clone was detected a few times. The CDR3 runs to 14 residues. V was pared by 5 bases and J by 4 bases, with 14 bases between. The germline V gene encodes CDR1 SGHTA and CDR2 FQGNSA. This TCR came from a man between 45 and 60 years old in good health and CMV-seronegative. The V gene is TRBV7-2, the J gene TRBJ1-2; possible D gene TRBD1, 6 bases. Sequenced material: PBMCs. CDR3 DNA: TGTGCCAGCAGCCTCCAGGGGCCGTCCTATGGCTACACCTTC. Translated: CASSLQGPSYGYTF.